This entry lists 6 T cell receptor beta chains sequenced from one sample in a study of CD8+CD57+ T cells in acquired aplastic anemia. TCR beta VDJ combinations and CDR3 sequences were profiled from genomic DNA. TCRdb called the reads again in MiXCR, with one record for every CDR3 protein. Of roughly 250,000 distinct CDR3 sequences listed, about 80% were seen once; the top ten hold 42%. CD8+CD57+ cell expansion, shown by flow cytometry, had occurred in the patients selected for sequencing. Input material: sorted CD4+, CD8+, or CD8+CD57+ T cells (not recorded which) from PBMCs. The receptors were sampled from a human donor with aplastic anemia.

The CDR3 region has the DNA TGTGCCAGCAGCTTAGATCTAAGAGGGAACACTGAAGAGCAGTTCTTC. Protein sequence: CASSLDLRGNTEEQFF. The V gene is TRBV7-2, the J gene TRBJ2-1, with D possibly being TRBD2 (5 bases). The germline V gene has CDR1 SGHTA and CDR2 FQGNSA. V gave up 1 base and J gave up 10 bases, with 20 bases separating them. This CDR3 spans 16 amino acids.

This clonotype was recorded a few times. The chain combines TRBV9 with TRBJ2-1, with D possibly matching TRBD2 (5 bases). CDR1 SGDLS and CDR2 YYNGEE come from the germline V gene. V lost 1 base and J 2 bases, leaving 13 bases between the germline ends. The CDR3 has 16 amino acids. The CDR3 coding sequence is TGTGCCAGCAGCGTAACCGGGGTAAACCCCTACAATGAGCAGTTCTTC. Translation: CASSVTGVNPYNEQFF.

This clonotype was recorded only once. Since no conserved phenylalanine or tryptophan closes the CDR3, a read error is the likely cause. No DNA is shown, since the ends of the CDR3 on it are uncertain; the CDR3 is the one TCRdb lists. The chain is built from TRBV19 and TRBJ1-6; no DNA check was done on the table's D call, TRBD1. Per germline, CDR1 LNHDA and CDR2 SQIVND (reference sequence). Counting both end residues, the CDR3 totals 16 amino acids. This CDR3 reads CATSISPLADNAPLLV.

About this clonotype: Here the CDR3 omits its conserved ending phenylalanine or tryptophan, so a read error is the likely source. Because the CDR3's place on the DNA is in doubt, the DNA is left out and the CDR3 is given as listed by TCRdb. The chain joins TRBV7-3 to TRBJ2-3; the D call of TRBD1 is as the table states it, not checked on the DNA. The CDR3 length is 13 residues, termini included. The germline V gene encodes CDR1 SGHTA and CDR2 FQGTGA. The CDR3 sequence is CASSRQANAAEHL.

This sequence joins TRBV9 and TRBJ2-6, with 8 bases lining up with TRBD2. V lost 7 bases and J lost 12; bases outside the gene matches: 18. The germline V gene has CDR1 SGDLS and CDR2 YYNGEE. CDR3 length equals 16 residues. The CDR3 spells CASGVAGNNESFVLTF. The CDR3, as DNA: TGTGCCAGCGGAGTAGCGGGGAACAACGAGTCCTTCGTCCTGACTTTC. Full variable domain (remainder filled in from reference TRBV9 and TRBJ2-6): DSGVTQTPKHLITATGQRVTLRCSPRSGDLSVYWYQQSLDQGLQFLIQYYNGEERAKGNILERFSAQQFPDLHSELNLSSLELGDSALYFCASGVAGNNESFVLTFGAGSRLTVL.

Turning to this clonotype: Relative to the germline gene, one junction end is altered; a read error may explain this. The rearrangement uses TRBV7-2 and TRBJ2-3, with D tentatively TRBD2 (6 bases). CDR1 is SGHTA, CDR2 FQGNSA, per germline. This CDR3 spans 13 amino acids. As DNA, the CDR3 is TGTGCCAGCAGCTTAGGGGGCGGGGTCACGCAATCTTTC. Translating it yields CASSLGGGVTQSF.